This is a list of T cell receptor beta chains from one sample in a study of blood T cell repertoires in COVID-19. Assay used: immunoSEQ multiplex PCR; TCRdb lists only in-frame clones, some missing. The sample has around 240,000 clones; 80% to 90% are singletons. The specimen sequenced was PBMCs or T cells enriched from blood (not recorded which). The receptors come from a woman aged 45 to 65 who had recovered from COVID-19. The CDR3 runs from the conserved cysteine through the conserved F or W. The order of the fields is J gene, D gene, clone size, V gene, CDR3 protein, CDR3 DNA. The D gene is left open where the match is weak. The size of a clone is reported for some rows only, either as once, few or many, or as a class for expanded clones.

TRBJ2-1,NA,NA,TRBV5-1,CASSLAWASEYNEQFF,TGCGCCAGCAGCTTGGCTTGGGCTAGCGAGTACAATGAGCAGTTCTTC
TRBJ1-1,NA,NA,TRBV24-1,CATSDLGPIYTEAFF,TGTGCCACCAGTGATTTGGGGCCGATTTACACTGAAGCTTTCTTT
TRBJ1-5,TRBD1,NA,TRBV19,CASSHYGTGGGQPQHF,TGTGCCAGTAGCCACTACGGGACAGGGGGCGGTCAGCCCCAGCATTTT
TRBJ2-1,TRBD2,NA,TRBV29-1,CSVGDLGLAGKNEQFF,TGCAGCGTTGGCGACTTGGGACTAGCGGGAAAGAATGAGCAGTTCTTC
TRBJ1-3,NA,NA,TRBV19,CASSSGSAGNTIYF,TGTGCCAGTAGTAGCGGGTCCGCTGGAAACACCATATATTTT
TRBJ2-3,NA,NA,TRBV28,CASARATTDTQYF,TGTGCCAGCGCCAGGGCGACTACAGATACGCAGTATTTT
TRBJ2-7,TRBD2,NA,TRBV28,CASRRAGLAAFEQYF,TGTGCCAGCAGACGCGCGGGACTAGCGGCCTTCGAGCAGTACTTC
TRBJ1-3,NA,NA,TRBV27,CASSTGVGNTIYF,TGTGCCAGCAGTACCGGGGTGGGAAACACCATATATTTT
TRBJ2-2,NA,once,TRBV11-2,CASSLDGMNADRELFF,TGTGCCAGCAGCTTAGACGGGATGAACGCTGACCGGGAGCTGTTTTTT
TRBJ2-5,NA,NA,TRBV5-1,CASSLASRQQETQYF,TGCGCCAGCAGCTTGGCCTCGCGACAGCAAGAGACCCAGTACTTC
TRBJ2-2,TRBD1,NA,TRBV12-5,CASGWTGSNTGELFF,TGTGCTAGTGGTTGGACAGGGTCGAACACCGGGGAGCTGTTTTTT
TRBJ1-1,NA,NA,TRBV5-5,CASGGSTEAFF,TGTGCCAGCGGGGGCTCTACTGAAGCTTTCTTT
TRBJ1-1,TRBD1,NA,TRBV30,CAWSVRFDRVNTEAFF,TGTGCCTGGAGCGTACGATTCGACAGGGTGAACACTGAAGCTTTCTTT
TRBJ2-3,TRBD2,NA,TRBV5-1,CASRGLAGTDTQYF,TGCGCCAGCAGGGGACTAGCGGGCACAGATACGCAGTATTTT
TRBJ2-2,TRBD1,few,TRBV27,CASSRQGRVWTGELFF,TGTGCCAGCAGTAGACAGGGGCGGGTATGGACCGGGGAGCTGTTTTTT
TRBJ1-5,NA,NA,TRBV7-2,CASSSGREQPQHF,TGTGCCAGCAGCTCAGGGCGGGAACAGCCCCAGCATTTT
TRBJ2-7,NA,NA,TRBV5-1,CASSLSGAQYEQYF,TGCGCCAGCAGCTTGTCAGGGGCACAATACGAGCAGTACTTC
TRBJ2-5,NA,NA,TRBV12-3/TRBV12-4,CASSPGRWETQYF,TGTGCCAGCAGTCCAGGAAGGTGGGAGACCCAGTACTTC
TRBJ2-6,NA,NA,TRBV7-2,CASSLGGDNVLTF,TGTGCCAGCAGCTTAGGGGGGGACAACGTCCTGACTTTC
TRBJ2-7,TRBD2,NA,TRBV7-9,CASSQGTSGDEQYF,TGTGCCAGCAGCCAAGGGACTAGCGGGGACGAGCAGTACTTC
TRBJ2-7,NA,NA,TRBV5-6,CASSFNYEQYF,TGTGCCAGCAGCTTTAACTACGAGCAGTACTTC
TRBJ1-1,NA,NA,TRBV25-1,CASSSREGVLNTEAFF,TGTGCCAGCAGTTCGCGCGAGGGGGTCCTGAACACTGAAGCTTTCTTT
TRBJ2-3,TRBD2,NA,TRBV5-1,CASSLDGRSTDTQYF,TGCGCCAGCAGCTTGGACGGGAGGAGCACAGATACGCAGTATTTT
TRBJ2-2,TRBD2,NA,TRBV5-4,CASSFPAGEAGELFF,TGTGCCAGCAGCTTTCCAGCGGGAGAAGCTGGGGAGCTGTTTTTT
TRBJ2-1,NA,NA,TRBV28,CASSTGLTNEQFF,TGTGCCAGCAGTACCGGACTCACCAATGAGCAGTTCTTC
TRBJ2-2,TRBD2,NA,TRBV10-3,CAISESISGRVGGELFF,TGTGCCATCAGTGAGTCGATTAGCGGGAGGGTCGGCGGGGAGCTGTTTTTT
TRBJ2-3,NA,NA,TRBV2,CASSAFSSTDTQYF,TGTGCCAGCAGTGCTTTCTCTAGCACAGATACGCAGTATTTT
TRBJ2-1,TRBD2,NA,TRBV4-1,CASSQGLAKGFRNNEQFF,TGCGCCAGCAGCCAGGGACTAGCGAAAGGGTTTCGAAACAATGAGCAGTTCTTC
TRBJ1-2,TRBD1,once,TRBV4-1,CASSPGQGNYGYTF,TGCGCCAGCAGCCCGGGACAGGGGAACTATGGCTACACCTTC
TRBJ2-7,TRBD2,NA,TRBV28,CASRPTLAGEYEQYF,TGTGCCAGCAGGCCTACCCTAGCGGGAGAATACGAGCAGTACTTC
TRBJ2-5,NA,NA,TRBV29-1,CSVGQPQETQYF,TGCAGCGTCGGACAGCCCCAAGAGACCCAGTACTTC
TRBJ2-3,TRBD2,NA,TRBV7-8,CASTAGADTQYF,TGTGCCAGCACGGCGGGGGCAGATACGCAGTATTTT
TRBJ2-5,TRBD1,NA,TRBV27,CASSSFGQGRQTQYF,TGTGCCAGCAGTTCGTTTGGACAGGGGAGGCAGACCCAGTACTTC
TRBJ2-1,TRBD1,NA,TRBV28,CASTLPGDRGYEQFF,TGTGCCAGCACATTACCGGGGGACAGGGGCTATGAGCAGTTCTTC
TRBJ1-1,TRBD1,NA,TRBV5-1,CASSLGTGDTEAFF,TGCGCCAGCAGCCTGGGGACAGGGGACACTGAAGCTTTCTTT
TRBJ1-1,NA,NA,TRBV19,CASRITENTEAFF,TGTGCCAGCCGTATCACAGAAAACACTGAAGCTTTCTTT
TRBJ2-7,TRBD2,NA,TRBV10-3,CAHREGVSYEQYF,TGTGCCCATCGGGAGGGGGTCTCCTACGAGCAGTACTTC
TRBJ2-1,TRBD2,NA,TRBV14,CASNRASGWGSQFF,TGTGCCAGCAACCGGGCTAGCGGGTGGGGTTCGCAGTTCTTC